Sequencing of this TCR beta chain was carried out in a study of identical twins. Study observations and caveats: Clonotypes of the beta chain that were abundant in cord blood carried fewer insertions (memory repertoires showed none).

MiXCR was run by TCRdb on the 5' RACE reads, yielding one entry per CDR3 protein. The sample has roughly 770,000 distinct CDR3 sequences, 15% to 20% seen once; the top ten hold about an eighth. A few counts support this clonotype. The antigen remains unidentified. Deletions cut 3 bases from V and 1 base from J, with 8 bases between. CDR3 length equals 13 residues. CDR1 is DFQATT and CDR2 is SNEGSKA in the germline V gene (reference sequence). The same specimen was also included in a second study, on T cells expressing NK-cell markers. In that study: With respect to HCMV, most of the eight sequenced donors were seropositive, and one was seronegative.

The sequencing sample was made of PBMCs. The rearrangement uses TRBV20-1 and TRBJ2-3, with D tentatively TRBD1 or TRBD2 (6 bases each). The origin of this receptor is a woman in her late teens or twenties in good health. CDR3 sequence reads: CSASGGRTDTQYF. In DNA, the CDR3 is TGCAGTGCTAGCGGGGGCCGCACAGATACGCAGTATTTT.